The source of this T cell receptor beta chain is a study of cytomegalovirus exposure and HLA in healthy donors (dated 2017 in TCRdb). Background on the whole study: In an earlier analysis of several hundred of the donors, 250 to 300 Gb of sequence data and 100 million or so unique TCR beta sequences from roughly 190 million T cells were reported. About 300 gigabases of sequencing data and roughly 81 million unique TCR sequences made up an early release that covered roughly 670 HLA-typed donors. Donor age, sex, ethnicity and CMV serostatus were compiled together with the repertoire data. An earlier analysis of 587 of the donors used high-throughput TCR beta sequencing to judge whether each TCR beta V gene segment behaved as functional or pseudogenic. Of the 398 genotyped donors, 80% to 90% were placed in the genetic ancestry cluster associated with self-reported Caucasian donors. All discovery cohort repertoires had been generated on a single sequencing platform. Among approximately 370 genotyped donors of the cohort, an average of about 240,000 unique TCR beta nucleotide sequences was sequenced per donor, of which 15% to 20% were non-productive. Class I and class II HLA loci were covered by the typing at four-digit resolution. Rather than using new phenotypic data, the later analysis identified candidate immune exposures from TCR beta sequences and from how often those sequences occurred across donors. In addition to the first cohort of several hundred subjects, a separate validation cohort of 120 different subjects was used. A later genetic analysis used genome-wide SNP genotypes for about 60% of the roughly 700 donors, treating that subset as a discovery cohort. The study profiled the T cell repertoires of under 850 subjects by immunosequencing and related them to cytomegalovirus serostatus. Typing coverage differed by locus: A, B, C, DRB1 and DQB1 were typed in about 620-640 donors, DQA1 in approximately 520, DPA1 in nearly 610, and DPB1 in 400 to 480. A later analysis re-analyzed previously published TCR beta repertoires from about 730 donors and added high-resolution HLA genotyping to study TCR occurrence patterns. A handful of DR-DQ haplotypes were handled as single units for association and clustering because linkage in the cohort was strong. The study aimed to test whether signatures of past pathogen exposure could be identified by cataloging public T cell receptors. High-throughput TCR immunosequencing, statistical association of individual TCRs with disease status, and machine learning were combined to predict cytomegalovirus infection status.

The library was obtained by the immunoSEQ multiplex PCR assay. The multiplex PCR relied on a mix of 60 forward primers for TCR Vbeta segments and 13 reverse primers for TCR Jbeta segments. Amplification of the CDR3 region of rearranged TCR beta genes was performed with a multiplex PCR assay on genomic DNA. Amplified TCR beta libraries were sequenced as 87-base-pair reads on the Illumina HiSeq System. The original pipeline was this. In a later analysis, tens of millions of unique TCR beta chains were counted across the roughly 610 repertoires, and about 10 million of these chains were shared by at least two donors. To remove PCR and sequencing errors, raw reads were error-corrected and collapsed into unique sequences using a nearest-neighbor algorithm that merged closely related sequences. To assign V, D and J gene segments, CDR3 sequences were aligned to IMGT reference sequences. Each retained sequence needed at least a six-nucleotide match to both a V gene segment and a J gene segment. A rearrangement counted as productive if the CDR3 had no stop codons and remained in frame with V and J, and every other rearrangement counted as non-productive. CDR3 was defined by IMGT convention, running from the second conserved V-encoded cysteine to the conserved J-encoded phenylalanine. In an earlier analysis of just under 600 of the donors, sequences lacking an unambiguous match to a single V gene segment were excluded. An earlier analysis of a few hundred of the donors called V segments functional above 56.7% productive rearrangements and segregating when the between-donor standard deviation exceeded 5%. A statistical classification framework was built for diagnosing cytomegalovirus status from the catalog of TCR beta chain sequences. In a later analysis, V and J genes were assigned by comparing TCR nucleotide sequences against IMGT/GENE-DB human TR gene sequences. A later analysis assigned CDR3 sequences and most-parsimonious VDJ recombination scenarios with the TCRdist pipeline. In a later analysis, each TCR beta chain was defined by its CDR3 amino acid sequence together with its V-gene family, and reads without a unique V-gene family were excluded. As a way to deal with suspected cross-contamination and a sequencing artifact, a later analysis dropped 592 nucleotide sequences that were highly shared and had low generation probability. For each public chain, a later analysis derived a clonal expansion index from normalized ranks of inferred template counts within each repertoire. In a later analysis, generation probabilities were computed using a VDJ recombination model fitted to out-of-frame rearrangements, and the results were checked against IGoR. A later analysis scored TCR-TCR, TCR-HLA and TCR-CMV co-occurrence with hypergeometric tests, applying a repertoire-size bias correction to TCR pairs. False discovery rates were estimated in a later analysis by permuting HLA or CMV assignments 20 times. In a later analysis, co-occurring TCRs were grouped using DBSCAN, and TCRdist sequence similarity was added for clustering within HLA-allele-positive subsets. Repertoires with fewer than 30,000 or more than 120,000 public chains were left out of co-occurrence clustering, as were about five repertoires with anomalous nucleotide sharing. This immuneACCESS table, as held by TCRdb, lists in-frame sequences with V and J called but not all clones. Of the missing ones, under half trace to an unresolved V gene in checked studies; the others have no known cause. The V and J calls and clone size come from that table; D and trimming were worked out from the DNA. This sample holds approximately 130,000 clones; around 80% were observed only once. In total, the top ten clones hold roughly 2.5% of the sample.

This clone was seen only once. Its antigen has not been determined. Per-nucleotide qualities are absent, and no much larger clonotype sits a single base away. Results the study describes overall, beyond this receptor: Only TCR beta chains were sequenced in this cohort, and the absence of alpha or paired-chain data limited detectable features. In both the original and validation cohorts, the classifier was reported to diagnose cytomegalovirus status with high specificity and sensitivity. Some IMGT-functional V segments, including TRBV6-2 and TRBV6-3, could not be told apart with the 87-base-pair reads, so those segments were excluded. Specific HLA alleles were associated with 16,951 TCR beta sequences at a false discovery rate of 0.05 in a later analysis. Immune exposure information for the cohort was limited to CMV serostatus. Most TCR sequences were observed very rarely across donors, whereas some public TCRs were present in many individuals. The authors suggested that the approach could potentially be extended to other disease states and immunological phenotypes. Linkage disequilibrium might explain the correlated functional status among segregating V segments, but an unknown experimental factor could not be ruled out. In vitro tests confirmed that a few of the cytomegalovirus-associated TCR beta chains recognize cytomegalovirus antigens. Because HLA typing was unavailable for some donors at each locus, only the typed subset was used in association tests. The sequencing pipeline was judged likely to have produced a cluster of highly shared sequence variants as a technical artifact. A later analysis reported that several top co-occurrence clusters appeared linked to parvovirus B19, influenza, CMV and Epstein-Barr virus. Compared with the roughly 700-donor mean, donors in an Asian-associated ancestry cluster had fewer N-insertions in productive TCRs, according to a later genetic analysis. V-gene and J-gene trimming of TCR beta chains was associated with a missense DCLRE1C variant in a later genetic analysis, and the association was replicated in an independent cohort. In a later analysis, the rate of TCR association differed among HLA loci, with DRB1 alleles having the most associated TCRs and HLA-C alleles having the fewest. Because counts were too low, around 17 rarely observed V segments, including chromosome 9 orphons, were left out of the earlier analysis of some 640 of the donors. When HLA alleles, especially DR and DQ, strongly co-occurred, TCR associations were difficult to assign to individual alleles. Broadly in line with IMGT annotations, most TCR beta V segments showed up in productive rearrangements about 90% or about 30% of the time in an earlier analysis of around 550 of the donors. A later analysis found that most CMV-associated TCR beta chains appeared HLA-restricted, with HLA associations seemingly driven largely by CMV exposure. A later analysis found that HLA-associated TCR beta chains were more clonally expanded and had lower generation probabilities than equally common non-associated chains. In the study, some 160 TCR beta chains were listed as associated with cytomegalovirus. Roughly uniform sequencing depth across donors was assumed in presence/absence analyses, although this assumption may not hold. A further reported finding was that TCR beta sequences accurately predicted the HLA-A and HLA-B alleles for most subjects in the first cohort.

Reading the germline V gene gives CDR1 MGHRA and CDR2 YSYEKL. The CDR3 contains 16 residues, cysteine and phenylalanine counted. Of all the DNA, just the CDR3 is kept, 48 bases in frame from base 1. The germline V end is reduced by 5 bases and the J end by 8 bases; junction bases left unmatched: 13. The cohort was made up of roughly 670 healthy bone marrow donors. All cohort members were sampled while nominally healthy, although unrecorded immune exposures were likely present. The donor tested CMV seronegative, placing the donor among the roughly 400 seronegative members of the cohort. A peripheral blood sample was collected from each donor, and TCR beta sequencing was performed on peripheral blood mononuclear cells. The Qiagen DNeasy Blood Extraction Kit was used to extract genomic DNA from the blood cell samples.

The sequenced sample was PBMCs. Here the chain combines TRBV4-1 and TRBJ1-4; 8 nucleotides in the junction match TRBD1. The sequence was obtained from a boy between 2 and 10 years old in good health and CMV-seronegative. CDR3 region: CASSEQQGADREKLFF. The nucleotides are TGCGCCAGCAGCGAGCAGCAGGGGGCGGATCGAGAAAAACTGTTTTTT.